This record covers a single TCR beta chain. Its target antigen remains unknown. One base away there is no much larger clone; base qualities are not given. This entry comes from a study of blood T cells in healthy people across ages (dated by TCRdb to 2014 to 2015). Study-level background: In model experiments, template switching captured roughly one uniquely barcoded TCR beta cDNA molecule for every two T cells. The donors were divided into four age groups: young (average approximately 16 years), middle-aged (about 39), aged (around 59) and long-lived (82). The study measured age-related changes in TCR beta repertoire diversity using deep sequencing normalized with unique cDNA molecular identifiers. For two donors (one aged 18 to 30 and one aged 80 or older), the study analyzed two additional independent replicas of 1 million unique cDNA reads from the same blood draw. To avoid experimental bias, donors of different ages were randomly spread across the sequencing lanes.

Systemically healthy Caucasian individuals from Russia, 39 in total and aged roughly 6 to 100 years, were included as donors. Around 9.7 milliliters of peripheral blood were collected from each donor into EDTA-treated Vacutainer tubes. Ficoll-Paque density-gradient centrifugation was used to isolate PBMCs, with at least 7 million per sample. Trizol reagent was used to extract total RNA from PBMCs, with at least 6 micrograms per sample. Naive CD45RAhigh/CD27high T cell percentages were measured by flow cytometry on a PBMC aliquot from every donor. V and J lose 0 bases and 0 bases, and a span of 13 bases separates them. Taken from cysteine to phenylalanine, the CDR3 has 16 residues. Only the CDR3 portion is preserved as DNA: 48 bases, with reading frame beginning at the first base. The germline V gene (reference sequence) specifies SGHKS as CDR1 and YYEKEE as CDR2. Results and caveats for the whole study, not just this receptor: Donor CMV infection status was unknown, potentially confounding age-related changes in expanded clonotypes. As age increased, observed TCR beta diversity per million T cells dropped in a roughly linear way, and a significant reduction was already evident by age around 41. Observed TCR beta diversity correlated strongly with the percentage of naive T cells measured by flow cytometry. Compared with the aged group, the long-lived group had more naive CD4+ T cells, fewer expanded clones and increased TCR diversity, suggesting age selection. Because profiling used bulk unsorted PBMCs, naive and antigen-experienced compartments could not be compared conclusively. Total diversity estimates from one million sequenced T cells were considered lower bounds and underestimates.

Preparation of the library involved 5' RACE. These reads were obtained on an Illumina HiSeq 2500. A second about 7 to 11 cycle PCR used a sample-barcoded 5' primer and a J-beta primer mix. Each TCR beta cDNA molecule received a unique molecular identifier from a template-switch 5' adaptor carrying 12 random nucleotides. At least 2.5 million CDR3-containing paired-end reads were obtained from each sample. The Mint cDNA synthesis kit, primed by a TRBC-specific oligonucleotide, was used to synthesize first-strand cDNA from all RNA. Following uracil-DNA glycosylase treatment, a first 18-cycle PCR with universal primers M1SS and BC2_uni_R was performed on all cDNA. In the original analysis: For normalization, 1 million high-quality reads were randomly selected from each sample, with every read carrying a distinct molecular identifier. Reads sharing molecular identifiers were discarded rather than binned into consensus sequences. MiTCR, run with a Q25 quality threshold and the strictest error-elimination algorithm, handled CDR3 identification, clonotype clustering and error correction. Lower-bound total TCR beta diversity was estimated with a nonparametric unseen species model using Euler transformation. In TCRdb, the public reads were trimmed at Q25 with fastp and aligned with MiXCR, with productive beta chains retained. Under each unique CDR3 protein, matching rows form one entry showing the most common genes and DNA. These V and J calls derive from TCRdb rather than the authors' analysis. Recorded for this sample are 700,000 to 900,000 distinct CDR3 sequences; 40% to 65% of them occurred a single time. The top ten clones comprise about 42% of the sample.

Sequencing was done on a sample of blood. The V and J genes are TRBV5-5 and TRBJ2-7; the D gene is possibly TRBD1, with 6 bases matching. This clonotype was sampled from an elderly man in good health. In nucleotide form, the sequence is TGTGCCAGCAGCTTGGCTCCGGGACACAACTCCTACGAGCAGTACTTC. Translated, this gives CASSLAPGHNSYEQYF.